What follows are 5 T cell receptor beta chains derived from one specimen sequenced in a study of T cells in Graves' hyperthyroidism and ophthalmopathy. TCR beta CDR3 regions were amplified from RNA transcripts. The TCR CDR3 was amplified in a first-round RT-PCR using the HTBI primer set. TCRdb itself ran the multiplex PCR reads through MiXCR, one entry per CDR3 protein. The sample yields a few hundred thousand distinct CDR3 sequences, 13% to 15% seen once. The sample was blood. These receptors were taken from a woman aged 25 to 45 with Graves' ophthalmopathy.

There are many counts of this clonotype. The CDR3 sequence: CASSLAVQGISANYGYTF. In DNA, the CDR3 is TGCGCCAGCAGCTTGGCTGTACAGGGAATATCAGCTAACTATGGCTACACCTTC. The chain employs TRBV5-1 and TRBJ1-2, with D tentatively TRBD1 (6 bases). V dropped 0 bases and J dropped 0 bases, with 18 bases sitting between them. Germline CDR1 reads SGHRS; CDR2 reads YFSETQ. The CDR3 runs to 18 residues.

This clonotype has at least ten counts. The chain is built from TRBV7-9 and TRBJ2-7; 13 bases align to TRBD2. The CDR3 totals 14 residues. Germline-derived CDR1 and CDR2 are SEHNR and FQNEAQ (reference sequence). The trim removed 5 bases at V and 7 bases at J, leaving 5 bases unmatched. CDR3 sequence: CASSRGLAGDEQYF. The CDR3 bases are TGTGCCAGCAGCCGCGGACTAGCGGGGGATGAGCAGTACTTC.

This clonotype was seen at least ten times. The chain joins TRBV12-3 or TRBV12-4 to TRBJ2-5; D tentatively fits TRBD1 or TRBD2 (6 bases each). The CDR3 consists of 15 residues. V gave up 6 bases and J gave up 4 bases, with 18 bases separating them. The CDR3 is CASSPIGGPGETQYF. CDR3 coding DNA: TGTGCCAGCAGCCCCATAGGGGGGCCGGGAGAGACCCAGTACTTC.

The rearrangement uses TRBV4-1 and TRBJ1-4; 10 bases agree with TRBD1. Germline values: CDR1 MGHRA, CDR2 YSYEKL. Germline trimming cut 2 bases from V and 0 bases from J; bases unmatched to any gene: 15. CDR3 length: 21 residues. The CDR3 loop is CASSQSLYPGQGIATNEKLFF. DNA for the CDR3: TGCGCCAGCAGCCAATCGCTCTACCCGGGACAGGGGATCGCAACTAATGAAAAACTGTTTTTT.

This clonotype has a count of ten or more. The chain joins TRBV7-6 to TRBJ1-1; D gene ambiguous. V was clipped by 1 base and J by 6 bases, with 15 bases between them. This CDR3 comprises 15 residues. The germline V gene has CDR1 SGHVS and CDR2 FNYEAQ. The CDR3 loop reads CASSLGSGFLAEAFF. DNA for the CDR3: TGTGCCAGCAGCTTAGGGTCTGGGTTTCTTGCTGAAGCTTTCTTT.